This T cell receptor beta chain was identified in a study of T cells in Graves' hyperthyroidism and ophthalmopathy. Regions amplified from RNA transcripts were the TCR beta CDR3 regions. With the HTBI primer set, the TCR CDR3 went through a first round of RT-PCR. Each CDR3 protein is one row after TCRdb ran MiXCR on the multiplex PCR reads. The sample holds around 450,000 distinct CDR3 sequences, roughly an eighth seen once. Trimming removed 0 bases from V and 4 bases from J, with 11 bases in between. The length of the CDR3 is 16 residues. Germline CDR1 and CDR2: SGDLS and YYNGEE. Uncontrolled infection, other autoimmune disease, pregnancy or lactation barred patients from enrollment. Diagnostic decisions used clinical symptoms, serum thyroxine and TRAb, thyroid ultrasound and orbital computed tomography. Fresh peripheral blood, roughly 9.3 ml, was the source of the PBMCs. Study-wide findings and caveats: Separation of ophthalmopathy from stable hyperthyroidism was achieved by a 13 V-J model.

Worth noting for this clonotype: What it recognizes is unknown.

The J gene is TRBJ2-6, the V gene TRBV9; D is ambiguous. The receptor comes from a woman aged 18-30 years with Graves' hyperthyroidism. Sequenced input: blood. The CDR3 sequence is CASSVGGVRGANVLTF. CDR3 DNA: TGTGCCAGCAGCGTAGGTGGGGTTAGGGGGGCCAACGTCCTGACTTTC.